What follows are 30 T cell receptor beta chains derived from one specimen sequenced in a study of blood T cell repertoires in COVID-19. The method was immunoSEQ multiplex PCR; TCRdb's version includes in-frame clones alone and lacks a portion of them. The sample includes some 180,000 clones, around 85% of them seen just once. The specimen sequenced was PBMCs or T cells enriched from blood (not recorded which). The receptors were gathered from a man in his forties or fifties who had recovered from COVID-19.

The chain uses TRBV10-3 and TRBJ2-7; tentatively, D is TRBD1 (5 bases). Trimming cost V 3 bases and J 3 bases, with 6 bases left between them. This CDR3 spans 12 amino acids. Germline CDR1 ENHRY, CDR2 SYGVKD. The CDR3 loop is CAISEDSYEQYF. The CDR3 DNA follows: TGTGCCATCAGTGAAGACAGCTACGAGCAGTACTTC.

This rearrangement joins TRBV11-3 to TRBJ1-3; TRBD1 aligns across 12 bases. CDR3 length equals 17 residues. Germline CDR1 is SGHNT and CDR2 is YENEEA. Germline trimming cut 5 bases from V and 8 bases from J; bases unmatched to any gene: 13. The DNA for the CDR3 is TGTGCCAGCAGCCTCTTTCCCGGGACAGGGGGCGAGGACACCATATATTTT. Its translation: CASSLFPGTGGEDTIYF.

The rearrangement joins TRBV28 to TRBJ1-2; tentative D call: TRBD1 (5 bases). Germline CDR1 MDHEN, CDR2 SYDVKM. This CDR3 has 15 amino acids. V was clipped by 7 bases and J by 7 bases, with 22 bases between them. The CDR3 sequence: CASIPRQRLWFGYTF. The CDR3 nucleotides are TGTGCCAGCATCCCCCGACAGCGCCTTTGGTTTGGCTACACCTTC.

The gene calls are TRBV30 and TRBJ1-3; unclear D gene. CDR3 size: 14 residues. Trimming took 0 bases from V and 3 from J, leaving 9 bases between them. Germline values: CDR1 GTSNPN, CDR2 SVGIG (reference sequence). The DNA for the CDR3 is TGTGCCTGGAGTGTCCCGGGAGGTGGAAACACCATATATTTT. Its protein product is CAWSVPGGGNTIYF.

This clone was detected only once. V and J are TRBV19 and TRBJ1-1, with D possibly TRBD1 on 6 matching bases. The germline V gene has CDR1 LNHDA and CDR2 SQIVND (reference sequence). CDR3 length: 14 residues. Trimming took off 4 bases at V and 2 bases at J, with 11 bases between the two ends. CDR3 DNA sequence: TGTGCCAGTAGTACCGGGGGGCCCAACACTGAAGCTTTCTTT. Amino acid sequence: CASSTGGPNTEAFF. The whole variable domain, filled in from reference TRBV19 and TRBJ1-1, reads DGGITQSPKYLFRKEGQNVTLSCEQNLNHDAMYWYRQDPGQGLRLIYYSQIVNDFQKGDIAEGYSVSREKKESFPLTVTSAQKNPTAFYLCASSTGGPNTEAFFGQGTRLTVV.

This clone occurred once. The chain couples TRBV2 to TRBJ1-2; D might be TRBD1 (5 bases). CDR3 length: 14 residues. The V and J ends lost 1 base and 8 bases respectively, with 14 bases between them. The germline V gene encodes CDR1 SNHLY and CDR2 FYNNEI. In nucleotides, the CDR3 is TGTGCCAGCAGTGAAGAAGCGGGGCGACGAGGCTACACCTTC. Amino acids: CASSEEAGRRGYTF.

CDR3 bases: TGTGCCAGCAGCCGTAGCGGGGGGGGTGGAAATGAGCAGTTCTTC. Amino acids: CASSRSGGGGNEQFF. V and J are TRBV6-5 and TRBJ2-1, with TRBD2 identical over 11 bases. Per the germline V gene, CDR1 is MNHEY and CDR2 is SVGAGI. This CDR3 is built from 15 residues. V dropped 6 bases and J dropped 7; count of bases not matched to a gene: 8.

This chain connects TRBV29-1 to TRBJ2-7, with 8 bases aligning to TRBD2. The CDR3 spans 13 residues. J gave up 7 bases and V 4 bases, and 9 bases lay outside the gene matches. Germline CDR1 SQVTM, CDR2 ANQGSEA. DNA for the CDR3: TGCAGCGTTGCCTCGGGAGGGTGGCAGGAGCAGTACTTC. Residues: CSVASGGWQEQYF.

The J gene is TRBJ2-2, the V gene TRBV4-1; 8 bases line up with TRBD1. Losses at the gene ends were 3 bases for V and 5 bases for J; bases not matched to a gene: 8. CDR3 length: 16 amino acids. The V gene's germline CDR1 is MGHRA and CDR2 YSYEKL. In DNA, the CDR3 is TGCGCCAGCAGCCATCGAGGACAGGGTAGTACCGGGGAGCTGTTTTTT. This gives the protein CASSHRGQGSTGELFF.

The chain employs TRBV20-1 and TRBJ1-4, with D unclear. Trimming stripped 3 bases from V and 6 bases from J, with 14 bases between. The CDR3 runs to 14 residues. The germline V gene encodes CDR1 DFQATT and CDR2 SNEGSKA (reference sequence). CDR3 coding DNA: TGCAGTGCTAGTCGAGGGTTTGTGGATGAAAAACTGTTTTTT. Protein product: CSASRGFVDEKLFF.

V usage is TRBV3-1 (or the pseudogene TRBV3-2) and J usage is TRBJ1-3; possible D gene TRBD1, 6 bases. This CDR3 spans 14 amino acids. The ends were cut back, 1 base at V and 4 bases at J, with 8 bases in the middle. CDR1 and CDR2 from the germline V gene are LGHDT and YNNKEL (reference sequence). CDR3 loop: CASSQGTVGNTIYF. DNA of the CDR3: TGTGCCAGCAGCCAAGGGACAGTAGGAAACACCATATATTTT.

CDR3 sequence reads: CASSFGTGGYEQYF. CDR3 sequence (DNA): TGTGCCAGCAGTTTCGGGACAGGGGGTTACGAGCAGTACTTC. The chain carries TRBV27 and TRBJ2-7, with TRBD1 matching over 11 bases. V gave up 3 bases and J gave up 4 bases; unmatched junction bases: 2. CDR3 size: 14 residues. Germline V gene sequence: CDR1 MNHEY, CDR2 SMNVEV (reference sequence).

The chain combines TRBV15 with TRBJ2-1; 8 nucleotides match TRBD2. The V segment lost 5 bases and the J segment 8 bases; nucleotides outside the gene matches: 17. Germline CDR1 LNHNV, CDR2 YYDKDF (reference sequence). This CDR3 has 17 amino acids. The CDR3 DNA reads TGTGCCACCAGCTCCCAGAAGGTAGCGGGACCCCACCATGAGCAGTTCTTC. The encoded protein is CATSSQKVAGPHHEQFF.

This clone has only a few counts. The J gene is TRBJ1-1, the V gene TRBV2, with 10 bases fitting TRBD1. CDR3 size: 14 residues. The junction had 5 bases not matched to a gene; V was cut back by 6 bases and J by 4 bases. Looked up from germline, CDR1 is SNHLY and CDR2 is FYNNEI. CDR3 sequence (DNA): TGTGCCAGCAGAGTCCGGACAGGGGGCACTGAAGCTTTCTTT. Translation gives CASRVRTGGTEAFF. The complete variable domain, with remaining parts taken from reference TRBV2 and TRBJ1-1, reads EPEVTQTPSHQVTQMGQEVILRCVPISNHLYFYWYRQILGQKVEFLVSFYNNEISEKSEIFDDQFSVERPDGSNFTLKIRSTKLEDSAMYFCASRVRTGGTEAFFGQGTRLTVV.

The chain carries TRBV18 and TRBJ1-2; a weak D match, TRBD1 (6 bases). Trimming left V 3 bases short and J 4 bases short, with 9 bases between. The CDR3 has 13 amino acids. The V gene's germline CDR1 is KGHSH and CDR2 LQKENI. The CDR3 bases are TGTGCCAGCTCACCCGGGACAAGCTATGGCTACACCTTC. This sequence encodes CASSPGTSYGYTF. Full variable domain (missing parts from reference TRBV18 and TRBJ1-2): NAGVMQNPRHLVRRRGQEARLRCSPMKGHSHVYWYRQLPEEGLKFMVYLQKENIIDESGMPKERFSAEFPKEGPSILRIQQVVRGDSAAYFCASSPGTSYGYTFGSGTRLTVV.

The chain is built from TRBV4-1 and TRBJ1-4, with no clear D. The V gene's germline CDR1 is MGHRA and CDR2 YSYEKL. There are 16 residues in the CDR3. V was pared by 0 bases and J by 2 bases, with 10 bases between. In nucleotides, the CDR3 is TGCGCCAGCAGCCAAGATTTGGGGAGTACTAATGAAAAACTGTTTTTT. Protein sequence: CASSQDLGSTNEKLFF.

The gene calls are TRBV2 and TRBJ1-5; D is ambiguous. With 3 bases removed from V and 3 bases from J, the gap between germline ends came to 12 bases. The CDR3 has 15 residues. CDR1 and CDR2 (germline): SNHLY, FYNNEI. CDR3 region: CASSDSPSLNQPQHF. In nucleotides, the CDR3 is TGTGCCAGCAGTGACTCGCCGAGCCTCAATCAGCCCCAGCATTTT.

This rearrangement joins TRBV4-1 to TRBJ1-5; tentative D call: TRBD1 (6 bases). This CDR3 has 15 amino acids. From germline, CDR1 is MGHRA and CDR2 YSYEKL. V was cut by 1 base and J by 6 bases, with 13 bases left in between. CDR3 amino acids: CASSQAQGGGQPQHF. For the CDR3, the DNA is TGCGCCAGCAGCCAAGCCCAGGGAGGGGGTCAGCCCCAGCATTTT.

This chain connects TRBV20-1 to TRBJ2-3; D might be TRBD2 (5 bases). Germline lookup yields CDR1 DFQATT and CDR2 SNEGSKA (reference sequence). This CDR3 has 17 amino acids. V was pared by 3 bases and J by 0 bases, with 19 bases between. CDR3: CSASEGVRWGSTDTQYF. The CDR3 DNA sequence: TGCAGTGCTAGTGAGGGAGTGAGGTGGGGTAGCACAGATACGCAGTATTTT.

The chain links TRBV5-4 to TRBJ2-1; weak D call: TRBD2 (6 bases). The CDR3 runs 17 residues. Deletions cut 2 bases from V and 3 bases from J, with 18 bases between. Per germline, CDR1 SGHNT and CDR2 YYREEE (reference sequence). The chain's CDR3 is CASSFAGSTRYYNEQFF. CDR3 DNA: TGTGCCAGCAGCTTCGCGGGAAGCACCCGGTACTACAATGAGCAGTTCTTC. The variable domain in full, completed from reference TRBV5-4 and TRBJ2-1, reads ETGVTQSPTHLIKTRGQQVTLRCSSQSGHNTVSWYQQALGQGPQFIFQYYREEENGRGNFPPRFSGLQFPNYSSELNVNALELDDSALYLCASSFAGSTRYYNEQFFGPGTRLTVL.

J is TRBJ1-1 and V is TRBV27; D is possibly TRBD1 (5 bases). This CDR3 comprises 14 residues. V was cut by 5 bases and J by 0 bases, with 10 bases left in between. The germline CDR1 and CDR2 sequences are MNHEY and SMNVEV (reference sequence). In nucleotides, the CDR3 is TGTGCCAGCAGTCGGGGGAACATGAACACTGAAGCTTTCTTT. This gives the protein CASSRGNMNTEAFF.

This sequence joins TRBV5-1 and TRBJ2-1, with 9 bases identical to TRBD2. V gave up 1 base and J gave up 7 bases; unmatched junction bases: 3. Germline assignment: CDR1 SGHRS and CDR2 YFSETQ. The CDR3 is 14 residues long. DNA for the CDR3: TGCGCCAGCAGCTTGAGGCTAGCGGGAAATGAGCAGTTCTTC. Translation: CASSLRLAGNEQFF. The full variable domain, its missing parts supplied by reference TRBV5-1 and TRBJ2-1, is KAGVTQTPRYLIKTRGQQVTLSCSPISGHRSVSWYQQTPGQGLQFLFEYFSETQRNKGNFPGRFSGRQFSNSRSEMNVSTLELGDSALYLCASSLRLAGNEQFFGPGTRLTVL.

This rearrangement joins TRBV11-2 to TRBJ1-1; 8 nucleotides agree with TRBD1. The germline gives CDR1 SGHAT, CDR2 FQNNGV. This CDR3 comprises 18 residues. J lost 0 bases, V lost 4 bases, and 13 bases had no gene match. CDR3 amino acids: CASSSPMGQARLNTEAFF. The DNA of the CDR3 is TGTGCCAGCAGCTCTCCTATGGGACAGGCTCGACTGAACACTGAAGCTTTCTTT.

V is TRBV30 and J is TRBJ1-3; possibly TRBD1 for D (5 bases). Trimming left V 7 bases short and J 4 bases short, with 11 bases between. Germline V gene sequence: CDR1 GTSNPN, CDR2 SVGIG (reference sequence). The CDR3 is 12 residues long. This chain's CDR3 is CALGLSGNTIYF. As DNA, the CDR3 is TGTGCCTTGGGACTGTCCGGAAACACCATATATTTT.

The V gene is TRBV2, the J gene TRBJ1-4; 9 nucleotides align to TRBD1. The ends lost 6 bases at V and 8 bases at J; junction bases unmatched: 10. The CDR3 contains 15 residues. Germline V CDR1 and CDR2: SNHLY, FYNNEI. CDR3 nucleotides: TGTGCCAGCAGGTTAACAGGGGGCTTGGTCGAAAAACTGTTTTTT. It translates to CASRLTGGLVEKLFF.

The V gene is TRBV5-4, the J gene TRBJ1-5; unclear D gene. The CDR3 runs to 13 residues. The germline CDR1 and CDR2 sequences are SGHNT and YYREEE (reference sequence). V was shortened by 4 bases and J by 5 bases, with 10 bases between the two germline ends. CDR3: CASSLMPDQPQHF. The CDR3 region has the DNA TGTGCCAGCAGCCTGATGCCAGATCAGCCCCAGCATTTT.

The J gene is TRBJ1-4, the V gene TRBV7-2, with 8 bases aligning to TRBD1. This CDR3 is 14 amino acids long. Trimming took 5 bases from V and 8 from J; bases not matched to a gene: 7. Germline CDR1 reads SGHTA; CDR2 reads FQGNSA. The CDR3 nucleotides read TGTGCCAGCAGCGCAGGGGGCGCGAACGAAAAACTGTTTTTT. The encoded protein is CASSAGGANEKLFF.

This chain's CDR3 is CASSQDILAVSYEQYF. The CDR3 DNA reads TGTGCCAGCAGCCAAGACATTCTAGCGGTCTCCTACGAGCAGTACTTC. The chain links TRBV3-1 (or the pseudogene TRBV3-2) to TRBJ2-7, with 7 bases matching TRBD2. The CDR3 is 16 amino acids. CDR1 and CDR2 from the germline V gene are LGHDT and YNNKEL (reference sequence). Germline trimming cut 0 bases from V and 0 bases from J; bases unmatched to any gene: 5.

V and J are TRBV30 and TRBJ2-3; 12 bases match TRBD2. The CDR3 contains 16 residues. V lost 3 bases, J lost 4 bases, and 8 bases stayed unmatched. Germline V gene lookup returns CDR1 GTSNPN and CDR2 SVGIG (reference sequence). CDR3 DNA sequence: TGTGCCTGGAGCGATTCTAGCGGGAGGGCCCCAGATACGCAGTATTTT. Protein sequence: CAWSDSSGRAPDTQYF.

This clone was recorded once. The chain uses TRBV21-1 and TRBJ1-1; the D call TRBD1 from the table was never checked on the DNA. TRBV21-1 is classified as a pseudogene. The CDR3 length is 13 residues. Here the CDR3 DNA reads TGTGCCAGCTGCACAGGCCTGAACACTGAAGCTTTCTTT. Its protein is CASCTGLNTEAFF.